This section outlines one T cell receptor beta chain sequence together with its context. Germline assignment: CDR1 SGHTA and CDR2 FQGTGA. The CDR3 extends over 17 amino acids. Between the trimmed V and J ends, which lost 5 bases and 1 base, there was a span of 17 bases. The data were obtained in a study of OX40 agonist ivuxolimab in advanced cancers. Assay: immunoSEQ multiplex PCR; the TCRdb copy retains only in-frame clones and omits some. This table has over 60,000 clones, less than 90% appearing once. The V and J genes are TRBV7-3 and TRBJ2-2; possibly TRBD2 for D (6 bases). The source was CD4+ or CD8+ T cells sorted from blood, collected in a trial of the OX40 agonist ivuxolimab. The sequence came from an adult with an advanced solid tumor such as melanoma, head and neck, liver or kidney cancer. The CDR3 sequence: CASSLFSGSGNTGELFF. The CDR3 bases are TGTGCCAGCAGCCTCTTCTCGGGTAGCGGGAACACCGGGGAGCTGTTTTTT.